These 5 T cell receptor beta chains came from one sample sequenced in a study of cytomegalovirus exposure and HLA in healthy donors (dated by TCRdb to about 2017). Library construction relied on the immunoSEQ multiplex PCR assay. For the multiplex PCR, a mixture combining 60 forward primers for TCR Vbeta segments and 13 reverse primers for TCR Jbeta segments was used. The clones in this table, taken by TCRdb from immuneACCESS, are in-frame only. Not every clone is retained; where verified, under half of the shortfall comes from an unresolved V gene, and the cause of the rest is unknown. The sample's clone listing holds about 34,000 clones. The ten largest clones take up under 4% of the sample. Sequencing was done on a sample of PBMCs. All receptors derive from a woman aged 40 to 49 in good health and CMV-seropositive.

This clone is medium-sized by frequency. The chain couples TRBV7-3 to TRBJ2-1; 10 bases match TRBD2. Germline V gives CDR1 SGHTA, CDR2 FQGTGA. CDR3 length: 14 residues. J gave up 8 bases and V 4 bases, and 5 bases lay outside the gene matches. CDR3: CASSSGLAVDEQFF. The CDR3 DNA follows: TGTGCCAGCAGCTCCGGACTAGCGGTCGATGAGCAGTTCTTC.

The chain employs TRBV29-1 and TRBJ2-7; D is uncertain. The CDR3 has 11 residues. CDR1 is SQVTM, CDR2 ANQGSEA, per germline. Deletions cut 8 bases from V and 3 bases from J, with 11 bases between. CDR3 nucleotide sequence: TGCAGCCCACATCTCAACTACGAGCAGTACTTC. This sequence encodes CSPHLNYEQYF.

The chain joins TRBV4-3 to TRBJ2-7; the D is unclear. CDR1 LGHNA and CDR2 YSLEER come from the germline V gene. V dropped 1 base and J dropped 3 bases, with 13 bases sitting between them. There are 15 residues in the CDR3. The CDR3 sequence is CASSQAHLYDYEQYF. The CDR3 nucleotides are TGCGCCAGCAGCCAAGCCCATCTCTACGACTACGAGCAGTACTTC.

This chain uses TRBV5-1 with TRBJ1-1; no clear D gene. CDR1 and CDR2 (germline): SGHRS, YFSETQ. The CDR3 spans 15 residues. V was cut by 5 bases and J by 1 base, with 15 bases left in between. The CDR3: CASRLLLEGNTEAFF. The CDR3 DNA follows: TGCGCCAGCAGACTCCTCCTGGAGGGGAACACTGAAGCTTTCTTT.

This chain joins TRBV30 and TRBJ1-1, with 7 positions matching TRBD1. This CDR3 comprises 15 residues. V lost 2 bases to trimming and J lost 7 bases; unmatched junction nucleotides: 13. Germline values: CDR1 GTSNPN, CDR2 SVGIG (reference sequence). The CDR3 DNA reads TGTGCCTGGAGTCCTTTACCGGGACAGCCCATTGAAGCTTTCTTT. It codes for CAWSPLPGQPIEAFF. The variable domain in full, with the rest retrieved from reference TRBV30 and TRBJ1-1, is SQTIHQWPATLVQPVGSPLSLECTVEGTSNPNLYWYRQAAGRGLQLLFYSVGIGQISSEVPQNLSASRPQDRQFILSSKKLLLSDSGFYLCAWSPLPGQPIEAFFGQGTRLTVV.